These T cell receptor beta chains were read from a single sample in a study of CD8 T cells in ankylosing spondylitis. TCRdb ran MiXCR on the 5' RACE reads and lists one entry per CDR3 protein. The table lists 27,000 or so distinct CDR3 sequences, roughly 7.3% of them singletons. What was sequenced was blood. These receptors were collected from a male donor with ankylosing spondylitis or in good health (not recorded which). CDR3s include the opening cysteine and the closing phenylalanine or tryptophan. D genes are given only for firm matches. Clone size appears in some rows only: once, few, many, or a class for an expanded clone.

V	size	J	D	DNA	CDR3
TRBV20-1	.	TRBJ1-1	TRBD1	TGCAGTGCTGGGGACAGAGAAGCTTTCTTT	CSAGDREAFF
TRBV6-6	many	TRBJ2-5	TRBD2	TGTGCCAGCAGGGTAGCTAGCGGGAGTTCGGAAGAGACCCAGTACTTC	CASRVASGSSEETQYF
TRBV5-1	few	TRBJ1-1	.	TGCGCCAGCAGCTCGGGGCTCGATGAAGCTTTCTTT	CASSSGLDEAFF
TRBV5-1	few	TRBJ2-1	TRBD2	TGCGCCAGCAGCTTGGTCGGGGGGGCCAAGAACAATGAGCAGTTCTTC	CASSLVGGAKNNEQFF
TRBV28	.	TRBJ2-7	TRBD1	TGTGCCAGCAGAACCGGGACAGGTGGTTGGCAGTACTTC	CASRTGTGGWQYF
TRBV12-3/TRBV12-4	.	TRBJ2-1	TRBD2	TGTGCCAGCAGTTCCGGGACTAGCGTTAAAGTCAATGAGCAGTTCTTC	CASSSGTSVKVNEQFF
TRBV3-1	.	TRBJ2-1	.	TGTGCCAGCAGCCAAGGGAGGGGAATATACAATGAGCAGTTCTTC	CASSQGRGIYNEQFF
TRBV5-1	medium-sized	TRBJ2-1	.	TGCGCCAGCAGCTTGTCGGAGGGGTCCTACAATGAGCAGTTCTTC	CASSLSEGSYNEQFF
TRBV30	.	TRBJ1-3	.	TGTGCCTGGAGTCTTAGCTCTGGAAACACCATATATTTT	CAWSLSSGNTIYF
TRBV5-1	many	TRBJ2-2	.	TGCGCCAGCAGCTTGGGGGACGGAAACACCGGGGAGCTGTTTTTT	CASSLGDGNTGELFF
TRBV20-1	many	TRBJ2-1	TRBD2	TGCAGTGCTAGTACGGGAGGGCGTATCTACAATGAGCAGTTCTTC	CSASTGGRIYNEQFF
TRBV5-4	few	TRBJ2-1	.	TGTGCCAGCAGCGCTAGGCACCTACCCTACAATGAGCAGTTCTTC	CASSARHLPYNEQFF
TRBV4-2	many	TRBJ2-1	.	TGTGCCAGCAGCCAAGGGCTAGCCGGAGTCAATGAGCAGTTCTTC	CASSQGLAGVNEQFF
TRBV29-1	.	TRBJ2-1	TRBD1	TGCAGCACGACAGGGTCCTTCCACAATGAGCAGTTCTTC	CSTTGSFHNEQFF
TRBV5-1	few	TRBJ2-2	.	TGCGCCAGCAGCTTGGCACTGGGAGGCCCCTCCACCGGGGAGCTGTTTTTT	CASSLALGGPSTGELFF
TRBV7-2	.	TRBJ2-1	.	TGTGCCAGCAACCCCAAGGGAGCTCGGAATGAGCAGTTCTTC	CASNPKGARNEQFF
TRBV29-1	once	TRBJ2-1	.	TGCAGCGTGGGAACCGGGGGCTTCATGGAGCAGTTCTTC	CSVGTGGFMEQFF
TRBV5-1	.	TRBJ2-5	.	TGCGCCAGCAGCTTGGGGACTAATATGAGGGAGACCCAGTACTTC	CASSLGTNMRETQYF
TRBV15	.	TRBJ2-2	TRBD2	TGTGCCACCCCTGGGGAGCGGGGGGCCGGGGAGCTGTTTTTT	CATPGERGAGELFF
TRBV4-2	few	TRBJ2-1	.	TGTGCCAGCAGCCAAGATCGTGGCACTGAGCAGTTCTTC	CASSQDRGTEQFF
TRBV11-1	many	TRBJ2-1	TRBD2	TGTGCCAGCAGTTCCGGACTAGCGGGAGGATTCTCCTACAATGAGCAGTTCTTC	CASSSGLAGGFSYNEQFF
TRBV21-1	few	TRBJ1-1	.	TGTGCCAGCAGCAAAGCACGACAGGGAAACACTGAAGCTTTCTTT	CASSKARQGNTEAFF
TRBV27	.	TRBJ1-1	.	TGTGCCAGCAGAATTAGTGGGGGGGACACTGAAGCTTTCTTT	CASRISGGDTEAFF
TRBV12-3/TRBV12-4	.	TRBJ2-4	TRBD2	TGTGCCAGCAGTTTAGAGACTAGCCCCAAAAACATTCAGTACTTC	CASSLETSPKNIQYF
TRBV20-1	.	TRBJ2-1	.	TGCAGTGCCGACCGGACAGCGGTGCAGTTCTTC	CSADRTAVQFF
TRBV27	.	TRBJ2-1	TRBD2	TGTGCCAGCAGTACCAAACTAGCGGGATGGTACAATGAGCAGTTCTTC	CASSTKLAGWYNEQFF
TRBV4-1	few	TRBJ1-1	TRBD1	TGCGCCAGCAGCCAACGGACCCTGGGACAGATGAACACTGAAGCTTTCTTT	CASSQRTLGQMNTEAFF
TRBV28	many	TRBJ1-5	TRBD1	TGTGCCAGCAGTTCCCGGACAGGAGAGCAGCCCCAGCATTTT	CASSSRTGEQPQHF
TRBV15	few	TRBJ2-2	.	TGTGCCACCAGCAACTCTATATTAGGCGCCGGGGAGCTGTTTTTT	CATSNSILGAGELFF
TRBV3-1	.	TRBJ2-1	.	TGTGCCAGCAGCCAAGGGAGGGGGTCCTACAATGAGCAGTTCTTC	CASSQGRGSYNEQFF
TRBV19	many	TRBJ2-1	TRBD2	TGTGCCAGTAAGAGGACTAGCGACTACAATGAGCAGTTCTTC	CASKRTSDYNEQFF
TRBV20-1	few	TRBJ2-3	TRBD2	TGCAGTGCTACTACGGGACTAGCGGGGCCGGGAGATACGCAGTATTTT	CSATTGLAGPGDTQYF
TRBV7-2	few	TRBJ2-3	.	TGTGCCAGCAGCCCCGGCTCTCGGGCAGATACGCAGTATTTT	CASSPGSRADTQYF
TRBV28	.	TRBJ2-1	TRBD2	TGTGCCAGCAGTTTGCCATTGAGACTAGCGGGAGGCAATGAGCAGTTCTTC	CASSLPLRLAGGNEQFF
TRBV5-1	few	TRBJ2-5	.	TGCGCCAGCAGCTTAACAGGGATGAGGGAGACCCAGTACTTC	CASSLTGMRETQYF
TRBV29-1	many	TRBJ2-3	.	TGCAGCGTTGGCGGGACAGCCTTCACAGATACGCAGTATTTT	CSVGGTAFTDTQYF
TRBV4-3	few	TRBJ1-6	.	TGCGCCAGCAGCCAGAGACTTAATTCACCCCTCCACTTT	CASSQRLNSPLHF
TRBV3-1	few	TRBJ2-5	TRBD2	TGTGCCAGCAGCCCGGGACTAGTCAGGGAGACCCAGTACTTC	CASSPGLVRETQYF
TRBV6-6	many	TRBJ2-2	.	TGTGCCAGCAGTTACTCGGGTAGAGCGAACACCGGGGAGCTGTTTTTT	CASSYSGRANTGELFF
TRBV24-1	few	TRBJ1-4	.	TGTGCCACCAGTGAAGCAGGGAAGAATGAAAAACTGTTTTTT	CATSEAGKNEKLFF
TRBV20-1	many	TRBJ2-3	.	TGCAGTGCCAGTGGGGACAGCACAGATACGCAGTATTTT	CSASGDSTDTQYF
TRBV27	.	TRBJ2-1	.	TGTGCCAGCAGTTGGGGATATGAGCAGTTCTTC	CASSWGYEQFF
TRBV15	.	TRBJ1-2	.	TGTGCCACCAGCAGAGATCCGGGATATGGCTACACCTTC	CATSRDPGYGYTF
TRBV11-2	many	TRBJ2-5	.	TGTGCCAGCAGCTTAGGTGGGAGTAAGACCCAGTACTTC	CASSLGGSKTQYF
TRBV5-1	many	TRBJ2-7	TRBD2	TGCGCCAGCAGCTACGATAGCGGGAGGGCCTCTTACGAGCAGTACTTC	CASSYDSGRASYEQYF
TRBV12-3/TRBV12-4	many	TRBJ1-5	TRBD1	TGTGCCAGCAGTCTCGGGACAGCAAATCAGCCCCAGCATTTT	CASSLGTANQPQHF
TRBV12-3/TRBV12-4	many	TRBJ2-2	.	TGTGCCAGCAGACGAGACAGCAACACCGGGGAGCTGTTTTTT	CASRRDSNTGELFF
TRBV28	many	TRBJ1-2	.	TGTGCCAGTGGACGGACAGTCAACTATGGCTACACCTTC	CASGRTVNYGYTF